Presented here are 2 T cell receptor beta chains from one specimen sequenced in a study of Graves' ophthalmopathy and Graves' hyperthyroidism. RNA transcripts served as template for amplifying TCR beta CDR3 sequences. HTBI-primed RT-PCR formed the first round, and a multiplex PCR formed the second. One entry per CDR3 protein, called by TCRdb with MiXCR from the multiplex PCR reads. The data hold around 1.1 million distinct CDR3 sequences, with 35% to 45% observed a single time. Sample: peripheral blood or thyroid tissue (not recorded which). All receptors derive from an adult man with Graves' hyperthyroidism.

V usage is TRBV4-3 and J usage is TRBJ1-2; 10 nucleotides match TRBD1. The CDR3 has 16 amino acids. Germline lookup yields CDR1 LGHNA and CDR2 YSLEER. The trim removed 4 bases at V and 3 bases at J, leaving 8 bases unmatched. The CDR3: CASSPRTGGCYYGYTF. CDR3 nucleotides: TGCGCCAGCAGCCCTCGGACAGGGGGATGTTACTATGGCTACACCTTC.

Comment on this clonotype: A much bigger clone sits one base away, suggesting this may be a read error. The V gene is TRBV29-1, the J gene TRBJ2-7; the D gene could be TRBD1 or TRBD2 (6 bases each). CDR1 is SQVTM, CDR2 ANQGSEA, per germline. CDR3 size: 12 residues. This chain's CDR3 is CSAEGGGLEHYF. The CDR3 DNA follows: TGCAGCGCCGAGGGGGGCGGACTCGAGCATTACTTC.